This is a list of T cell receptor beta chains from one sample in a study of pediatric ulcerative colitis. TCRdb's copy holds only in-frame clones and misses some; the assay was immunoSEQ multiplex PCR. The sample yields about 36,000 clones, around 78% seen once. The material sequenced was gut tissue. These receptors all come from a boy aged 5-17 years with moderate ulcerative colitis. The CDR3 runs from the conserved cysteine through the conserved F or W. A D gene is named only where the DNA matches it firmly. The size entry is marked missing in some rows and otherwise reads once, few, many or a size class.

v_call	j_call	clone_size	d_call	cdr3_nt	cdr3_aa
TRBV7-9	TRBJ2-2	.	.	TGTGCCAGCAGCGACCGACTGACCGGGGAGCTGTTTTTT	CASSDRLTGELFF
TRBV10-3	TRBJ2-7	.	.	TGTGCCACCTGGACCGAAGGCCTTTCCTACGAGCAGTACTTC	CATWTEGLSYEQYF
TRBV5-1	TRBJ1-3	.	.	TGCGCCAGCAGCGACAGCTCTGGAAACACCATATATTTT	CASSDSSGNTIYF
TRBV6-1	TRBJ2-5	.	.	TGTGCCAGCAGTGAAGCCCGGACTGGAAGAAAAGAGACCCAGTACTTC	CASSEARTGRKETQYF
TRBV19	TRBJ2-4	.	TRBD1	TGTGCCAGTAGTCAGGGACAGGGATACATTCAGTACTTC	CASSQGQGYIQYF
TRBV7-9	TRBJ2-6	.	.	TGTGCCAGCAGCTTAATGATATCAAGCTCTGGGGCCAACGTCCTGACTTTC	CASSLMISSSGANVLTF
TRBV13	TRBJ1-1	.	TRBD1	TGTGCCAGCAGACTCGCTTACAGGGGTCGACCCACTGAAGCTTTCTTT	CASRLAYRGRPTEAFF
TRBV28	TRBJ1-5	few	TRBD1	TGTGCCAGCAGTCCGCGACAGGGTCTGGGTGGCAATCAGCCCCAGCATTTT	CASSPRQGLGGNQPQHF
TRBV13	TRBJ2-7	.	.	TGTGCCAGCAGCTACCCCGACAGGTTCTACGAGCAGTACTTC	CASSYPDRFYEQYF
TRBV5-6	TRBJ2-7	.	.	TGTGCCAGCAGCACCTACTCCTACGAGCAGTACTTC	CASSTYSYEQYF
TRBV7-3	TRBJ2-5	few	.	TGTGCCAGCAGCTTATTAGGCGGGGTCATAGAGACCCAGTACTTC	CASSLLGGVIETQYF
TRBV29-1	TRBJ2-6	.	.	TGCAGCGCCGAGCCAGTTGAGGCCAACGTCCTGACTTTC	CSAEPVEANVLTF
TRBV28	TRBJ1-5	.	.	TGTGCCAGCAGCCTCAATCAGCCCCAGCATTTT	CASSLNQPQHF
TRBV9	TRBJ2-7	.	.	TGTGCCAGCAGCGTAGGGAGTACAGGAATCTACGAGCAGTACTTC	CASSVGSTGIYEQYF
TRBV15	TRBJ1-3	.	.	TGTGCCACCAGCAGAGAGTCGGTCGGTGGAAACACCATATATTTT	CATSRESVGGNTIYF
TRBV7-2	TRBJ2-3	.	.	TGTGCCAGCAGCCTCCTGGGGGGCTTTACAGATACGCAGTATTTT	CASSLLGGFTDTQYF
TRBV28	TRBJ1-5	few	.	TGTGCCAGCAGTTTTACAGTTCAGCCCCAGCATTTT	CASSFTVQPQHF
TRBV20-1	TRBJ1-2	once	.	TGCAGTGCTCCCTACAGGGTACAATCAGTCTTC	CSAPYRVQSVF
TRBV7-9	TRBJ1-1	.	.	TGTGCCAGCAGCCCTATGGGGAAGGCTTTCTTT	CASSPMGKAFF
TRBV12-2	TRBJ1-5	.	.	TGTGCAAGTCGCCCGGGGACCCCAGGAGCTTCTCATCAGCCCCAGCATTTT	CASRPGTPGASHQPQHF
TRBV15	TRBJ2-3	.	TRBD2	TGTGCCACCAGCAGAGTCCTCAGCGGGGGCACAGATACGCAGTATTTT	CATSRVLSGGTDTQYF
TRBV9	TRBJ1-6	.	.	TGTGCCAGCAGCGTAGCCCTGGACAGAAATTCACCCCTCCACTTT	CASSVALDRNSPLHF
TRBV5-4	TRBJ1-3	.	.	TGTGCCAGTTTTTCGGGGGCTACTGGAAACACCATATATTTT	CASFSGATGNTIYF
TRBV5-4	TRBJ1-3	.	.	TGTGCCAGCAGCTTGCTAAGTCCCGGGGTGGAGGGAAACACCATATATTTT	CASSLLSPGVEGNTIYF
TRBV2	TRBJ2-3	.	TRBD2	TGTGCCAGCTGGGGGCCGGGGGGGTTAGATACGCAGTATTTT	CASWGPGGLDTQYF
TRBV15	TRBJ2-1	.	.	TGTGCCACCAGCAACCCCCTAGATACCTACAATGAGCAGTTCTTC	CATSNPLDTYNEQFF
TRBV11-2	TRBJ2-7	few	.	TGTGCCAGCGCCCGGTGGTCCTACGAGCAGTACTTC	CASARWSYEQYF
TRBV9	TRBJ1-2	.	TRBD1	TGTGCCAGCAGACCCGACAGGGCTGGCTATGGCTACACCTTC	CASRPDRAGYGYTF
TRBV7-2	TRBJ2-1	.	.	TGTGCCAGCAGCCCCTTGGACCCGCGCAATGAGCAGTTCTTC	CASSPLDPRNEQFF
TRBV6-6	TRBJ2-3	.	TRBD2	TGTGCCAGCAGGGGCAGCGGGGGGACCAATACGCAGTATTTT	CASRGSGGTNTQYF
TRBV7-2	TRBJ2-7	.	TRBD2	TGTGCCAGCAGCTTAGTGCCAATAGCGGGGATTTCCCGGGAGCAGTACTTC	CASSLVPIAGISREQYF